This T cell receptor (beta chain) emerged from a study of blood T cell repertoires in COVID-19. A single count supports this clone. V shed 4 bases, J shed 0 bases, and the junction held 3 bases outside the gene matches. In germline, CDR1 is MGHRA, CDR2 YSYEKL. This CDR3 is built from 15 residues. The table came from immunoSEQ multiplex PCR; TCRdb's copy has only in-frame clones and leaves some out. The sample has approximately 300,000 clones; around 90% are singletons. The receptor was isolated from a woman in her twenties or thirties with COVID-19, enrolled during active disease. The sample taken for sequencing was peripheral blood. The chain couples TRBV4-1 to TRBJ2-7, with 10 bases identical to TRBD2. CDR3: CASSLSGRSSYEQYF. The CDR3 DNA reads TGCGCCAGCAGCCTTAGCGGGAGGAGCTCCTACGAGCAGTACTTC.